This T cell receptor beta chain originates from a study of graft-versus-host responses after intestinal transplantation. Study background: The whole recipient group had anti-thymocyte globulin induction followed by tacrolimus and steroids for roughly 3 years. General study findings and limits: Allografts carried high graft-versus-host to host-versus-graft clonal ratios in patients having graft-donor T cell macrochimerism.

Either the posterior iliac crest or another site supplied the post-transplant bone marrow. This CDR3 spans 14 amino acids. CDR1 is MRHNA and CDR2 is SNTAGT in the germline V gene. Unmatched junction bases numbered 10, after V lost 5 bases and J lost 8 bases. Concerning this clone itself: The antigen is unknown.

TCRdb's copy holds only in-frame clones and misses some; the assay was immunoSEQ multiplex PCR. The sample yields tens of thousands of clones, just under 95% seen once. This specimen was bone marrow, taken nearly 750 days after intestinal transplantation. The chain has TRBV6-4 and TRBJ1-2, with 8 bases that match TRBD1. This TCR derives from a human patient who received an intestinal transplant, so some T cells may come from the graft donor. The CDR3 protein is CASSRTQGADGYTF. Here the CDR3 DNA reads TGTGCCAGCAGTCGGACCCAGGGGGCGGACGGCTACACCTTC.